This TCR beta chain is from a study of blood T cell repertoires in COVID-19. On the study more broadly: From T cells, B-cell-depleted T cells, or PBMCs came the material, which was cDNA or gDNA.

As handled by the study authors: Reference gene primer amplification yielded estimated nucleated cell counts. Libraries were prepared by immunoSEQ multiplex PCR; TCRdb keeps only in-frame clonotypes and omits some of them. V and J calls and clone size are given by that table; D and trimming were obtained from the DNA. Found here are some 250,000 clones, about 82% of them singletons; the top ten hold 9% to 15%. Trimming at V came to 3 bases and at J to 11 bases, leaving 4 bases not matched to a gene. The CDR3 spans 13 residues. The V call is TRBV12-3 or TRBV12-4, the J call TRBJ1-1; TRBD1 matches at 12 bases. The sample comprised peripheral blood. This TCR came from a man of 80 years or more with acute or convalescent COVID-19. The chain's CDR3 is CASSFWGQGAAFF. Written as DNA, the CDR3 is TGTGCCAGCAGTTTCTGGGGACAGGGGGCCGCTTTCTTT.